Shown below are 9 T cell receptor beta chains from a single sample sequenced in a study of blood T cells in healthy people across ages. Then a second PCR, running about 6 to 11 cycles, was carried out with a sample-barcoded 5' primer and a J-beta primer mix. TCRdb re-called the 5' RACE reads with MiXCR, one entry per CDR3 protein. The sample includes 800,000 or so distinct CDR3 sequences, 55% to 65% of them seen just once. The sample taken for sequencing was blood. Receptor source: a man aged 25-45 years in good health.

This clonotype was seen a few times. The chain has TRBV7-2 and TRBJ2-5, with D perhaps matching TRBD1 (7 bases). V was shortened by 5 bases and J by 5 bases, with 18 bases between the two germline ends. The CDR3 totals 15 residues. Germline lookup yields CDR1 SGHTA and CDR2 FQGNSA. The CDR3 DNA follows: TGTGCCAGCAGCCGTTGGTCGGCAGGGGGGGAGACCCAGTACTTC. Its translation: CASSRWSAGGETQYF.

This sequence joins TRBV4-2 and TRBJ2-5; 9 nucleotides align to TRBD2. This CDR3 contains 15 residues. The V gene's germline CDR1 is LGHNA and CDR2 YNFKEQ. V dropped 3 bases and J dropped 2; count of bases not matched to a gene: 4. Here the CDR3 reads CASSHSGGQQETQYF. CDR3 nucleotide sequence: TGTGCCAGCAGCCATAGCGGGGGCCAACAAGAGACCCAGTACTTC.

The chain recombines TRBV5-6 with TRBJ2-1; possibly TRBD1 for D (5 bases). This CDR3 has 15 residues. Germline CDR1 and CDR2: SGHDT and YYEEEE. Trimming took 3 bases from V and 5 from J, leaving 15 bases between them. The CDR3: CASSSMGQYHNEQFF. CDR3 nucleotide sequence: TGTGCCAGCAGCTCAATGGGGCAGTATCACAATGAGCAGTTCTTC.

The chain uses TRBV20-1 and TRBJ2-6, with D perhaps matching TRBD2 (6 bases). Trimming took off 2 bases at V and 9 bases at J, with 20 bases between the two ends. CDR3 length: 16 residues. Germline assignment: CDR1 DFQATT and CDR2 SNEGSKA (reference sequence). The DNA for the CDR3 is TGCAGTGCTAGAAATCTCGGGGGTGATAGGGACAACGTCCTGACTTTC. Amino acid sequence: CSARNLGGDRDNVLTF.

This clonotype was seen a few times. The rearrangement uses TRBV20-1 and TRBJ2-7; 11 positions agree with TRBD2. Germline CDR1 reads DFQATT; CDR2 reads SNEGSKA (reference sequence). The CDR3 contains 13 residues. V was clipped by 7 bases and J by 6 bases; unmatched bases: 8. As DNA, the CDR3 is TGCAGTGTTCCAACTAGCGGGGGTCTCGAGCAGTACTTC. The encoded protein is CSVPTSGGLEQYF.

The sample holds one count of this clonotype. This chain connects TRBV5-1 to TRBJ2-5, with D tentatively TRBD2 (6 bases). The DNA end favors TRBJ2-7, so the J call may be wrong. Germline V gene lookup returns CDR1 SGHRS and CDR2 YFSETQ. The CDR3 covers 15 residues. In nucleotides, the CDR3 is TGCGCCAGCAGCCCTTTTTTGGAGGGGATCGGCGAGCAGTACTTC. It yields the protein CASSPFLEGIGEQYF.

This clonotype turned up a few times. The chain links TRBV7-2 to TRBJ1-1, with D perhaps matching TRBD1 (5 bases). The germline V and J ends were trimmed by 3 bases and 4 bases, with 12 bases remaining between them. This CDR3 has 14 amino acids. CDR1 is SGHTA, CDR2 FQGNSA, per germline. The CDR3 nucleotides read TGTGCCAGCAGCTTTGGGGGGTTCGTCACTGAAGCTTTCTTT. Amino acids: CASSFGGFVTEAFF.

The V gene is TRBV27, the J gene TRBJ1-2, with 8 bases lining up with TRBD1. J was trimmed by 2 bases and V by 6 bases; bases with no gene match: 5. The CDR3 is 14 residues long. Germline assignment: CDR1 MNHEY and CDR2 SMNVEV (reference sequence). CDR3 nucleotides: TGTGCCAGCAGGCATCGACAGGGGAACTATGGCTACACCTTC. It is translated as CASRHRQGNYGYTF.

In this sample, this clonotype turned up a few times. This chain links TRBV4-3 with TRBJ2-3, with D possibly TRBD1 on 6 matching bases. CDR3 length: 13 amino acids. Germline lookup yields CDR1 LGHNA and CDR2 YSLEER. Trimming took off 0 bases at V and 12 bases at J, with 13 bases between the two ends. DNA for the CDR3: TGCGCCAGCAGCCAAGATCGGGACAACCGCCAGTATTTT. It encodes CASSQDRDNRQYF.